This T cell receptor (beta chain) was obtained from a study of cytomegalovirus exposure and HLA in healthy donors. Study-wide background: A previous analysis identified around 120 million unique TCR beta sequences derived from roughly 180 million T cells.

General study findings and limits: Analyses of presence and absence presupposed an approximately uniform sequencing depth across donors. Specificity of three CMV-associated chains for CMV antigens was verified in vitro. TCR beta chain V- and J-gene trimming was linked, in a later analysis, to a missense variant in DCLRE1C.

In the case of this clone: Antigen unknown.

CDR3 length: 16 residues. Losses at the gene ends were 0 bases for V and 8 bases for J; bases not matched to a gene: 9. CDR1 and CDR2 (germline): SGDLS, YYNGEE. Amplification used 60 Vbeta primers and 13 Jbeta primers. Produced via immunoSEQ multiplex PCR; TCRdb's table is partial and in-frame only. The sample yields fewer than 200,000 clones, under 85% seen once. This TCR was sampled from a young woman in good health and CMV-seropositive. The sample was PBMCs. The chain carries TRBV9 and TRBJ2-3, with 10 bases lining up with TRBD2. CDR3 bases: TGTGCCAGCAGCGTAGGGGCTAGCGGGGGCCTAGGTACGCAGTATTTT. Its translation is CASSVGASGGLGTQYF.